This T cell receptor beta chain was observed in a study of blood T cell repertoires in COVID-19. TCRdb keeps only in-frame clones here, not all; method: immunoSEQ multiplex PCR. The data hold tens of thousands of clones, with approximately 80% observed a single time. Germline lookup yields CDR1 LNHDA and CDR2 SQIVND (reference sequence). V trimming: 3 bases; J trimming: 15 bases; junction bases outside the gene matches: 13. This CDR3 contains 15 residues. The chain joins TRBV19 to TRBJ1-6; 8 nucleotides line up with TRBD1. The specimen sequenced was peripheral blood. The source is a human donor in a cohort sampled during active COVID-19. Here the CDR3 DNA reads TGTGCCAGTAGTATGGAGGAGACAGGGGCACCTCTCCTCCACTTT. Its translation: CASSMEETGAPLLHF.